This TCR beta chain was captured by sequencing in a study of blood T cell repertoires in COVID-19. In the study overall: COVID-19 samples, acute and convalescent, were from the United States, Italy and Spain.

The repertoire was sequenced with immunoSEQ multiplex PCR; TCRdb's copy has only in-frame clones and lacks some. The sample lists approximately 240,000 clones, around 84% seen once, with more than 4.5% in the top ten. Germline CDR1 reads MNHEY; CDR2 reads SMNVEV (reference sequence). The length of the CDR3 is 14 residues. With V trimmed by 3 bases and J by 9 bases, 10 bases remained unmatched. The TCR originated in a woman between 55 and 75 years old who had recovered from COVID-19. J is TRBJ1-2 and V is TRBV27, with 7 bases lining up with TRBD1. The sequenced material came from peripheral blood. The CDR3 DNA is TGTGCCAGCAGTTTTGACAGGGTTAGCGGGAGCTACACCTTC. Translated: CASSFDRVSGSYTF.